The present entry profiles one T cell receptor beta chain with its context. The authors' processing: Estimation of nucleated cell counts relied on the amplification of reference gene primers. The data were produced by immunoSEQ multiplex PCR, yet TCRdb's version contains in-frame clones alone and is incomplete. V and J calls and clone size follow that table, whereas D and trimming were derived from the DNA. This sample has about 79,000 clones; approximately 90% occur once, and the top ten carry approximately 15%. Germline V lookup: CDR1 SNHLY, CDR2 FYNNEI. The length of the CDR3 is 16 residues. Trimming left V 4 bases short and J 0 bases short, with 14 bases between. The data derive from a study of blood T cell repertoires in COVID-19. Overall study context: There were acute and convalescent COVID-19 samples, and they came from the United States, Italy and Spain. Sources were T cells, B-cell-depleted T cells, or PBMCs; the material itself was cDNA or gDNA.

The chain couples TRBV2 to TRBJ2-3; possible D gene TRBD2, 6 bases. Sequencing was performed on peripheral blood. The sequence was obtained from a man in his 70s with active or convalescent COVID-19. The CDR3 sequence is CASSVPQRASTDTQYF. The DNA of the CDR3 is TGTGCCAGCAGTGTACCCCAGCGGGCGAGCACAGATACGCAGTATTTT.